Presented here are 5 T cell receptor beta chains from one specimen sequenced in a study of blood T cell repertoires in COVID-19. Sequenced by immunoSEQ multiplex PCR; TCRdb stores in-frame clones only, minus some. The repertoire holds about 220,000 clones, with around 80% as singletons. The sequencing input was peripheral blood. The receptor source for this set is an older woman with acute or convalescent COVID-19.

For the CDR3, the DNA is TGTGCCAGCTCACCGGCAGGGGGGAGCTCCTACGAGCAGTACTTC. This gives the protein CASSPAGGSSYEQYF. The rearrangement joins TRBV18 to TRBJ2-7; weak D call: TRBD1 (7 bases). The CDR3 spans 15 residues. Trimming took 3 bases from V and 0 from J, leaving 12 bases between them. CDR1 KGHSH and CDR2 LQKENI come from the germline V gene.

This clone has just a few counts. This chain links TRBV6-6 with TRBJ2-3; D is uncertain. The ends were cut back, 11 bases at V and 2 bases at J, with 11 bases in the middle. This CDR3 has 12 residues. Germline CDR1 and CDR2: MNHNY and SVGAGI (reference sequence). CDR3 protein: CASADFTDTQYF. CDR3 bases: TGTGCCTCAGCAGACTTCACAGATACGCAGTATTTT.

The V and J genes are TRBV10-1 and TRBJ2-5; unclear D gene. Germline values: CDR1 WNHNN, CDR2 SYGVQD (reference sequence). The CDR3 covers 12 residues. Trimming pared 7 bases from V and 2 bases from J, leaving 8 bases between. CDR3 coding DNA: TGCGCCAGCAAGCAGGCTCAAGAGACCCAGTACTTC. This gives the protein CASKQAQETQYF.

The chain couples TRBV7-2 to TRBJ2-7, with D unclear. Trimming cost V 1 base and J 5 bases, with 15 bases left between them. Germline CDR1 is SGHTA and CDR2 is FQGNSA. The CDR3 loop spans 15 amino acids. The CDR3 DNA is TGTGCCAGCAGCTTAGGTAGCCTGGCGAACGACGAGCAGTACTTC. Its protein product is CASSLGSLANDEQYF.

The CDR3 coding sequence is TGTGCCAGCAGTGATAGAGCGTATGGCTACACCTTC. Protein sequence: CASSDRAYGYTF. The rearrangement uses TRBV2 and TRBJ1-2; D unclear. The V end lost 3 bases, the J end lost 5 bases, and 7 bases lay between the germline ends. The CDR3 has 12 residues. Germline assignment: CDR1 SNHLY and CDR2 FYNNEI.